The 22 T cell receptor beta chains below come from one sample, sequenced in a study of blood T cell repertoires in COVID-19 (TCRdb year 2020). The library was made by the immunoSEQ multiplex PCR assay. Not all clones reach the TCRdb copy of this immuneACCESS table, which keeps in-frame sequences only. Checked studies attribute under half of the gap to unresolved V genes and leave the rest unexplained. The sample yields 250,000 to 300,000 clones; about nine tenths were counted once. In total, the top ten clones hold around 11% of the sample. The sequenced material came from peripheral blood. The receptors here all came from a woman aged 30 to 39 with COVID-19, enrolled during active disease.

The rearrangement links TRBV7-9 to TRBJ2-7; 8 nucleotides line up with TRBD1. The CDR3 length is 14 residues. Germline V lookup: CDR1 SEHNR, CDR2 FQNEAQ (reference sequence). V lost 0 bases, J lost 6 bases, and 4 bases stayed unmatched. CDR3: CASSLAPQGVEQYF. The CDR3 DNA is TGTGCCAGCAGCTTAGCCCCACAGGGGGTCGAGCAGTACTTC.

This clone was recorded once. The J gene is TRBJ2-7, the V gene TRBV11-1; tentative D call: TRBD1 (6 bases). Trimming pared 1 base from V and 3 bases from J, leaving 13 bases between. This CDR3 comprises 15 residues. Germline V CDR1 and CDR2: SGHAT, FQDESV (reference sequence). The CDR3 nucleotides read TGTGCCAGCAGCTTAGGTGGACAAGGGGGCTACGAGCAGTACTTC. This codes for CASSLGGQGGYEQYF.

This chain uses TRBV11-1 with TRBJ1-6; no clear D gene. Germline V gene data show CDR1 as SGHAT and CDR2 as FQDESV (reference sequence). Trimming took off 2 bases at V and 10 bases at J, with 9 bases between the two ends. There are 13 residues in the CDR3. CDR3 in amino acids: CASSLNTGSPLHF. CDR3 nucleotides: TGTGCCAGCAGCTTAAATACGGGATCACCCCTCCACTTT. Full variable domain (rest looked up from reference TRBV11-1 and TRBJ1-6): EAEVAQSPRYKITEKSQAVAFWCDPISGHATLYWYRQILGQGPELLVQFQDESVVDDSQLPKDRFSAERLKGVDSTLKIQPAELGDSAMYLCASSLNTGSPLHFGNGTRLTVT.

This clone appeared once. The chain carries TRBV6-4 and TRBJ2-3; 11 nucleotides agree with TRBD2. CDR3 length: 15 amino acids. CDR1 MRHNA and CDR2 SNTAGT come from the germline V gene. V lost 5 bases and J lost 2; bases outside the gene matches: 3. The CDR3 region has the DNA TGTGCCAGCAGTCTTAGCGGGGGGGACACAGATACGCAGTATTTT. It specifies CASSLSGGDTDTQYF.

Only one count was recorded for this clone. The chain is built from TRBV11-3 and TRBJ2-7; TRBD1 aligns across 9 bases. The CDR3 runs 15 residues. V lost 2 bases to trimming and J lost 3 bases; unmatched junction nucleotides: 5. The germline gives CDR1 SGHNT, CDR2 YENEEA. DNA of the CDR3: TGTGCCAGCAGCTTATTCGGGACAGGGCTCTACGAGCAGTACTTC. The encoded protein is CASSLFGTGLYEQYF. The whole variable domain, remainder taken from reference TRBV11-3 and TRBJ2-7, is EAGVVQSPRYKIIEKKQPVAFWCNPISGHNTLYWYLQNLGQGPELLIRYENEEAVDDSQLPKDRFSAERLKGVDSTLKIQPAELGDSAVYLCASSLFGTGLYEQYFGPGTRLTVT.

Only one count was recorded for this clone. The chain couples TRBV6-5 to TRBJ2-2, with TRBD2 as a possible D gene (7 bases). V dropped 8 bases and J dropped 5 bases, with 9 bases sitting between them. This CDR3 region has 12 residues. The germline V gene has CDR1 MNHEY and CDR2 SVGAGI. Here the CDR3 reads CASEGGTGELFF. CDR3 DNA sequence: TGTGCCAGCGAGGGGGGGACCGGGGAGCTGTTTTTT.

The V call is TRBV7-9, the J call TRBJ1-2, with TRBD1 as a possible D gene (6 bases). Germline V gives CDR1 SEHNR, CDR2 FQNEAQ (reference sequence). V was shortened by 4 bases and J by 8 bases, with 20 bases between the two germline ends. The CDR3 totals 15 residues. The CDR3 sequence: CASSSSMGGGGGYTF. CDR3 nucleotide sequence: TGTGCCAGCAGCTCCTCCATGGGAGGGGGGGGCGGCTACACCTTC.

The chain employs TRBV9 and TRBJ1-6; 7 bases map to TRBD1. Trimming took 1 base from V and 5 from J; bases not matched to a gene: 6. The CDR3 loop spans 16 amino acids. Germline CDR1 is SGDLS and CDR2 is YYNGEE. The CDR3 loop reads CASSVLGTADNSPLHF. CDR3 DNA: TGTGCCAGCAGCGTACTAGGGACAGCGGATAATTCACCCCTCCACTTT.

The chain is built from TRBV3-1 (or the pseudogene TRBV3-2) and TRBJ1-1, with D tentatively TRBD1 (6 bases). The V gene lost 0 bases and the J gene lost 5 bases, with 13 bases spanning the gap. This CDR3 comprises 15 residues. Per the germline V gene, CDR1 is LGHDT and CDR2 is YNNKEL (reference sequence). CDR3 in amino acids: CASSQDVRGLTEAFF. The CDR3 DNA reads TGTGCCAGCAGCCAAGATGTCAGGGGCCTAACTGAAGCTTTCTTT.

The gene calls are TRBV28 and TRBJ2-1; TRBD2 might be the D (5 bases). The CDR3 is 13 amino acids. Germline CDR1 and CDR2: MDHEN and SYDVKM. V gave up 2 bases and J gave up 6 bases, with 8 bases separating them. The CDR3 is CASSLSGGNEQFF. The CDR3 nucleotides are TGTGCCAGCAGTTTAAGCGGTGGCAATGAGCAGTTCTTC.

The chain recombines TRBV7-2 with TRBJ1-1; tentative D call: TRBD1 (6 bases). CDR1 SGHTA and CDR2 FQGNSA come from the germline V gene. V lost 0 bases and J 4 bases, leaving 9 bases between the germline ends. CDR3 length: 14 amino acids. The CDR3 here is CASSLAMGATEAFF. CDR3 nucleotides: TGTGCCAGCAGCTTAGCCATGGGGGCCACTGAAGCTTTCTTT. The variable domain in full, with the rest retrieved from reference TRBV7-2 and TRBJ1-1, is GAGVSQSPSNKVTEKGKDVELRCDPISGHTALYWYRQSLGQGLEFLIYFQGNSAPDKSGLPSDRFSAERTGGSVSTLTIQRTQQEDSAVYLCASSLAMGATEAFFGQGTRLTVV.

Remarks on this clone: The same CDR3 also results from other DNA sequences found in this sample. The CDR3 nucleotides read TGTGCCAGCAGTGGGGGCGGCTATGGCTACACCTTC. Its protein product is CASSGGGYGYTF. V is TRBV28 and J is TRBJ1-2; D possibly corresponds to TRBD1 (6 bases). This CDR3 region has 12 residues. Germline CDR1 and CDR2: MDHEN and SYDVKM. The V end lost 5 bases, the J end lost 4 bases, and 8 bases lay between the germline ends.

The chain employs TRBV14 and TRBJ2-7; 7 bases fit TRBD2. J lost 3 bases, V lost 4 bases, and 0 bases had no gene match. Germline assignment: CDR1 SGHDN and CDR2 FVKESK. This CDR3 has 12 amino acids. In DNA, the CDR3 is TGTGCCAGCAGCCGGGACTACTACGAGCAGTACTTC. Amino acids: CASSRDYYEQYF.

A single count supports this clone. V and J are TRBV30 and TRBJ2-1, with TRBD2 matching 10 bases. J gave up 9 bases and V 3 bases, and 11 bases lay outside the gene matches. The germline CDR1 and CDR2 sequences are GTSNPN and SVGIG (reference sequence). The CDR3 spans 15 residues. The CDR3 sequence is CAWRKIAGGNGEQFF. CDR3 coding DNA: TGTGCCTGGAGAAAAATAGCGGGAGGAAACGGTGAGCAGTTCTTC.

This clone was found once. The chain couples TRBV30 to TRBJ1-5, with 9 bases lining up with TRBD1. The CDR3 is made up of 14 amino acids. Germline V gene data show CDR1 as GTSNPN and CDR2 as SVGIG (reference sequence). V trimming: 3 bases; J trimming: 6 bases; junction bases outside the gene matches: 6. The chain's CDR3 is CAWSAGTGSQPQHF. As DNA, the CDR3 is TGTGCCTGGAGCGCCGGGACAGGGTCTCAGCCCCAGCATTTT.

The V and J genes are TRBV28 and TRBJ2-2, with D hard to call. Germline CDR1 reads MDHEN; CDR2 reads SYDVKM. V lost 2 bases and J lost 2, with 6 bases in between. This CDR3 has 14 residues. CDR3 coding DNA: TGTGCCAGCAGTTTAGTGGGCAACACCGGGGAGCTGTTTTTT. Protein sequence: CASSLVGNTGELFF.

The J gene is TRBJ1-3, the V gene TRBV5-4; 9 nucleotides line up with TRBD1. The CDR3 is made up of 15 amino acids. V was clipped by 4 bases and J by 2 bases; unmatched bases: 4. Germline V gene lookup returns CDR1 SGHNT and CDR2 YYREEE (reference sequence). Here the CDR3 DNA reads TGTGCCAGCAGCCCGGGGACAGGGACTGGAAACACCATATATTTT. Amino acids: CASSPGTGTGNTIYF.

This clone came up once. The junction does not match germline at one end; this may be a read error. The rearrangement links TRBV11-3 to TRBJ2-7, with 12 bases identical to TRBD2. Germline V gene sequence: CDR1 SGHNT, CDR2 YENEEA. The length of the CDR3 is 13 residues. In nucleotides, the CDR3 is TGTGCCGGCAGCTTCGGGACTAGCGGGTCTCAGGTCTTC. Encoded protein: CAGSFGTSGSQVF. Full variable domain (rest looked up from reference TRBV11-3 and TRBJ2-7): EAGVVQSPRYKIIEKKQPVAFWCNPISGHNTLYWYLQNLGQGPELLIRYENEEAVDDSQLPKDRFSAERLKGVDSTLKIQPAELGDSAVYLCAGSFGTSGSQVFGPGTRLTVT.

The V gene is TRBV6-5, the J gene TRBJ1-5; no clear D gene. The CDR3 consists of 14 residues. V was pared by 6 bases and J by 1 base, with 10 bases between. In germline, CDR1 is MNHEY, CDR2 SVGAGI. In nucleotides, the CDR3 is TGTGCCAGCAGGAGAGGCTGGAGCAATCAGCCCCAGCATTTT. It is translated as CASRRGWSNQPQHF.

This chain joins TRBV24-1 and TRBJ2-5, with TRBD2 matching over 14 bases. The CDR3 is 14 residues long. V lost 9 bases, J lost 3 bases, and 2 bases stayed unmatched. Germline values: CDR1 KGHDR, CDR2 SFDVKD. The chain's CDR3 is CATAGLAGEETQYF. Here the CDR3 DNA reads TGTGCCACCGCGGGACTAGCGGGAGAAGAGACCCAGTACTTC.

V usage is TRBV19 and J usage is TRBJ1-5; D not certain. Germline assignment: CDR1 LNHDA and CDR2 SQIVND (reference sequence). Trimming took off 4 bases at V and 7 bases at J, with 11 bases between the two ends. This CDR3 has 13 amino acids. The CDR3 protein is CASSKRVFQPQHF. The CDR3 region has the DNA TGTGCCAGTAGTAAAAGAGTTTTCCAGCCCCAGCATTTT.

The chain recombines TRBV7-8 with TRBJ2-2, with TRBD2 as a possible D gene (5 bases). Trimming stripped 1 base from V and 0 bases from J, with 15 bases between. CDR1 and CDR2 (germline): SGHVS, FQNEAQ. This CDR3 is built from 18 residues. CDR3 DNA sequence: TGTGCCAGCAGCTTAGTTCCCTTAGCGCACGCGAACACCGGGGAGCTGTTTTTT. The encoded protein is CASSLVPLAHANTGELFF.